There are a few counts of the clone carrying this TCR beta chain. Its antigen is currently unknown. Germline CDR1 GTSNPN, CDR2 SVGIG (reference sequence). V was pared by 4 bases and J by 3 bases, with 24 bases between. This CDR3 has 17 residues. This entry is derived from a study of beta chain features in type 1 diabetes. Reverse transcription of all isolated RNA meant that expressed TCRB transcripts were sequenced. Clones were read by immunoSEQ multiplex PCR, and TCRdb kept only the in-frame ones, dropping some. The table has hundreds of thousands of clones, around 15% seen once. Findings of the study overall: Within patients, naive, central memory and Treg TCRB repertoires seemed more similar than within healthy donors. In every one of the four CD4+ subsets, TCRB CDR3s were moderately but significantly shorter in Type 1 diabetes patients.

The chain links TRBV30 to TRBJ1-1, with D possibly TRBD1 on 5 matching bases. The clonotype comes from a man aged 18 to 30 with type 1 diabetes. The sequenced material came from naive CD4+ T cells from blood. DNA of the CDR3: TGTGCCTGGAACCTCTGGGGGACCCAACCGGGAGACACTGAAGCTTTCTTT. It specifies CAWNLWGTQPGDTEAFF.